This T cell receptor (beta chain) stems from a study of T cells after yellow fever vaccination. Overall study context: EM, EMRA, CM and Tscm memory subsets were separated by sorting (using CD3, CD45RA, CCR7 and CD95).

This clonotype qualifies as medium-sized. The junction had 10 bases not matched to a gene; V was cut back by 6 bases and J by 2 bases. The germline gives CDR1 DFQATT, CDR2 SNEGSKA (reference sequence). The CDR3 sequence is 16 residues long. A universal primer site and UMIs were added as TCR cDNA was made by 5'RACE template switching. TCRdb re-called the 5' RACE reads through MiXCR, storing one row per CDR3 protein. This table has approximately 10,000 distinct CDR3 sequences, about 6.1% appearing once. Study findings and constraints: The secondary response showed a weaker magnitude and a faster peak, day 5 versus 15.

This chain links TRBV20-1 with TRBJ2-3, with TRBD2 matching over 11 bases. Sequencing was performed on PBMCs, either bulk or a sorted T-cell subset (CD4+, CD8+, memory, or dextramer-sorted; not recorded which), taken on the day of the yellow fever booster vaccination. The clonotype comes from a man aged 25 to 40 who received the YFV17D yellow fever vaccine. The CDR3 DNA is TGCAGTGCCCGACCCTTACTAGCGGGGGCCACAGATACGCAGTATTTT. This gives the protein CSARPLLAGATDTQYF.